Listed below are T cell receptor beta chains from one sample, sequenced in a study of cytomegalovirus exposure and HLA in healthy donors. Data came from immunoSEQ multiplex PCR; TCRdb stores just in-frame clones and leaves some out. Here the sample spans 45,000 to 65,000 clones, about three quarters being singletons. Sequencing was carried out using PBMCs. These receptors all stem from a man in his late teens or twenties in good health and CMV-seronegative. Each CDR3 is given with its conserved first and last residue. Fields, in order: V gene, J gene, clone size, D gene, CDR3 DNA, CDR3 protein. The D gene is left open where the match is weak. Only part of the rows carry a size: once, few, many, or a class if the clone is expanded.

V: TRBV29-1; J: TRBJ2-7; size: NA; D: TRBD2; DNA: TGCAGCGTTGAAGCGGGAGGGCGTGAGCAGTACTTC; CDR3: CSVEAGGREQYF
V: TRBV11-2; J: TRBJ1-1; size: NA; D: NA; DNA: TGTGCCAGCAGCTTTTTCCCAGGGGACACTGAAGCTTTCTTT; CDR3: CASSFFPGDTEAFF
V: TRBV30; J: TRBJ2-1; size: few; D: NA; DNA: TGTGCCTGGAGTGATGGGATAGCGTTTAATGAGCAGTTCTTC; CDR3: CAWSDGIAFNEQFF
V: TRBV4-1; J: TRBJ2-7; size: NA; D: NA; DNA: TGCGCCAGTTCAAGCGGTAGCTCCTACGAGCAGTACTTC; CDR3: CASSSGSSYEQYF
V: TRBV13; J: TRBJ2-7; size: few; D: TRBD2; DNA: TGTGCCAGCAGCGACACTAGCGCCCTCATGTACGAGCAGTACTTC; CDR3: CASSDTSALMYEQYF
V: TRBV10-1; J: TRBJ2-7; size: NA; D: TRBD2; DNA: TGCGCCAGCAGTGAGTCAATAGCGGGAGCCTACGAGCAGTACTTC; CDR3: CASSESIAGAYEQYF
V: TRBV10-3; J: TRBJ2-2; size: NA; D: TRBD1; DNA: TGTGCCATCAGTAAAGACTCGGGACAGGGAATCACCGGGGAGCTGTTTTTT; CDR3: CAISKDSGQGITGELFF
V: TRBV2; J: TRBJ2-7; size: NA; D: NA; DNA: TGTGCCAGCAGTGCCACAAGTCCCTTAATCTCCTACGAGCAGTACTTC; CDR3: CASSATSPLISYEQYF
V: TRBV13; J: TRBJ2-7; size: NA; D: TRBD2; DNA: TGTGCCAGCAGGACCAGCGGGAGTAACAACTACGAGCAGTACTTC; CDR3: CASRTSGSNNYEQYF
V: TRBV5-1; J: TRBJ2-7; size: NA; D: NA; DNA: TGCGCCAGCAGGTTGAGCGGCTATTCCTCCTACGAGCAGTACTTC; CDR3: CASRLSGYSSYEQYF
V: TRBV4-2; J: TRBJ2-7; size: NA; D: TRBD2; DNA: TGTGCCAGCAGCCAAGATAGCGGGAGTTGGAACGAGCAGTACTTC; CDR3: CASSQDSGSWNEQYF
V: TRBV28; J: TRBJ2-2; size: NA; D: TRBD2; DNA: TGTGCCAGCAGTTCTAGCGGGAGGGGGACCGGGGAGCTGTTTTTT; CDR3: CASSSSGRGTGELFF
V: TRBV5-1; J: TRBJ2-4; size: NA; D: TRBD2; DNA: TGCGCCAGCAGCTTGGCTGGACTAGCGGCATCAACCGTAGCCAAAAACATTCAGTACTTC; CDR3: CASSLAGLAASTVAKNIQYF
V: TRBV5-1; J: TRBJ2-5; size: few; D: NA; DNA: TGCGCCAGCAGCTTGGTGGACGGGGTGGGGACCCAGTACTTC; CDR3: CASSLVDGVGTQYF
V: TRBV7-9; J: TRBJ1-6; size: NA; D: TRBD1; DNA: TGTGCCAGCAGCCCCGGGACAGGCAGGCAGGGGGGCGGTTCACCCCTCCACTTT; CDR3: CASSPGTGRQGGGSPLHF
V: TRBV4-3; J: TRBJ2-5; size: NA; D: NA; DNA: TGCGCCAGCAGCCAAGTTTCGGGAGCGGGCGGGGAGACCCAGTACTTC; CDR3: CASSQVSGAGGETQYF
V: TRBV30; J: TRBJ2-7; size: once; D: TRBD1; DNA: TGTGCCTGGACCGAAGGGGGCGCAGGTGTCGAGCAGTACTTC; CDR3: CAWTEGGAGVEQYF
V: TRBV7-9; J: TRBJ1-1; size: NA; D: TRBD1; DNA: TGTGCCAGCAGCAGACAGGGAGACACTGAAGCTTTCTTT; CDR3: CASSRQGDTEAFF
V: TRBV7-9; J: TRBJ2-7; size: NA; D: TRBD2; DNA: TGTGCCAGCAGGGGCGGGACTAGCGGGAGCGAGCAGTACTTC; CDR3: CASRGGTSGSEQYF